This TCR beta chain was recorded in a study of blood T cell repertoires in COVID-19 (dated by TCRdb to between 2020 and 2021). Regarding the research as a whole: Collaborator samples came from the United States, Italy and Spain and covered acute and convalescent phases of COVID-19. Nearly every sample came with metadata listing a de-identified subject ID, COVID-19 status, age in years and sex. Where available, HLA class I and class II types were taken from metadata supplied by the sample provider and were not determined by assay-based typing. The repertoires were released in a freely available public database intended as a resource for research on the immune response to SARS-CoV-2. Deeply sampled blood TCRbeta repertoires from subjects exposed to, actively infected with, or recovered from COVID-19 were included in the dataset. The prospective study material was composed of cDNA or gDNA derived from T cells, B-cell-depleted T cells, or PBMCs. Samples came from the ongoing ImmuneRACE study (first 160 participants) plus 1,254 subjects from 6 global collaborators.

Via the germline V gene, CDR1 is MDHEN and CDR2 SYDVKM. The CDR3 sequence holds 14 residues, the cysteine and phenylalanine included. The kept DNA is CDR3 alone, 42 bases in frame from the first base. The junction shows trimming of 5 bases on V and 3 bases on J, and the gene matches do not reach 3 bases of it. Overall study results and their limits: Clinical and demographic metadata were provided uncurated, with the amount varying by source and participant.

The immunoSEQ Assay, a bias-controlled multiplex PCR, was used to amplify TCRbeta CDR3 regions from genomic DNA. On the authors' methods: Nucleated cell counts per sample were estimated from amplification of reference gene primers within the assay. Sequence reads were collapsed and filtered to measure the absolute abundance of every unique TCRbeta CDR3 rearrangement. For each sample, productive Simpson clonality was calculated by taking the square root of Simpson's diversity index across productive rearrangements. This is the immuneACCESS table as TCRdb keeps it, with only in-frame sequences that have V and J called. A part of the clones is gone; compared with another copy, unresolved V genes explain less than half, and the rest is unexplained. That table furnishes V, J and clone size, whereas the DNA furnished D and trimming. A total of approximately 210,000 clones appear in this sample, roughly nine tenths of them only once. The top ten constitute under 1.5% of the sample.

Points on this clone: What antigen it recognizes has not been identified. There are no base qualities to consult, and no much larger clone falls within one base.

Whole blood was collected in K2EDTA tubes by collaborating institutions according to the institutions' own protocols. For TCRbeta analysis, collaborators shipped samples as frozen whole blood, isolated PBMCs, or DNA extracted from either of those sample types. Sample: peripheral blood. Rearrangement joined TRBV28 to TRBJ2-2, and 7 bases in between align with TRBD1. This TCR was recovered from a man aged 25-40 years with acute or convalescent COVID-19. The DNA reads TGTGCCAGCAGTCGGGACAGATACACCGGGGAGCTGTTTTTT. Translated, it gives CASSRDRYTGELFF.